The clone carrying this T cell receptor beta chain was counted at least ten times. What it binds is unknown. This specimen belongs to a study of T cells in Graves' hyperthyroidism and ophthalmopathy. Study results and limitations: Stable hyperthyroidism was told apart from ophthalmopathy by a model built on 13 V-J features. Also found in blood were most expanded thyroid clonotypes above 0.001.

Diagnoses used clinical symptoms, serum thyroxine and TRAb, thyroid ultrasound and orbital computed tomography. The length of the CDR3 is 14 residues. Trimming removed 2 bases from V and 3 bases from J, with 10 bases in between. Germline lookup yields CDR1 MNHEY and CDR2 SVGAGI. There were TCR beta CDR3 regions amplified from RNA transcripts. HTBI primers were used for first-round RT-PCR of the TCR CDR3. MiXCR, applied by TCRdb to the multiplex PCR reads, yields one record per CDR3 protein. The sample contains around 300,000 distinct CDR3 sequences, less than 30% of which appear only once. Sequencing input: blood. The genes are TRBV6-5 and TRBJ1-1; unclear D gene. The sequence came from a middle-aged man with Graves' hyperthyroidism that later progressed to Graves' ophthalmopathy. DNA of the CDR3: TGTGCCAGCAGTTACGGACCACGGTACACTGAAGCTTTCTTT. This encodes CASSYGPRYTEAFF.